This TCR beta chain comes out of a study of human T cells and chemical hapten exposure. Study details: Scalp application of diphenylcyclopropenone was performed weekly in patients across the entire roughly 23-week study. Cases of alopecia areata, totalis or universalis occurred in a predominantly female patient group.

This sample's time point: patch test 2, 6 weeks after DPC sensitization. Treatment defined: therapeutic diphenylcyclopropenone sensitization with weekly scalp DPC. Study conclusions and caveats: No shift was seen in TCRs above 1 in 1000 frequency with DPC sensitization. Expanded TCRs created a significantly greater count of big CDR3 similarity clusters than controls did.

Via MiXCR, TCRdb re-called the RACE reads, giving one row per CDR3 protein. Of about 380,000 distinct CDR3 sequences listed, roughly 6.3% were seen once; the top ten hold under 7%. This clonotype was seen more than once but under ten times. Its antigen is unknown. The CDR3 is made up of 14 amino acids. The germline V gene has CDR1 SQVTM and CDR2 ANQGSEA. V was shortened by 3 bases and J by 0 bases, with 11 bases between the two germline ends. This rearrangement joins TRBV29-1 to TRBJ1-1, with D perhaps TRBD1 (6 bases). This clonotype was obtained from a woman aged 18-29 years with alopecia areata. Some clones in this sample may be carry-over from other donors' samples. The material was whole blood, obtained in connection with sensitization to the hapten diphenylcyclopropenone (DPC). CDR3 nucleotides: TGCAGCGTTGATCGTCAGGGGATGAACACTGAAGCTTTCTTT. Amino acid sequence: CSVDRQGMNTEAFF.